The TCR beta chain under discussion was sequenced for a study of blood T cell repertoires in COVID-19. Study-wide background: Acute and convalescent COVID-19 samples came from the United States, Italy and Spain. The cDNA or gDNA used as material had been derived from T cells, B-cell-depleted T cells, or PBMCs.

Original processing notes: Amplifying reference gene primers gave estimates of nucleated cell counts. Here immunoSEQ multiplex PCR was the method, and the copy in TCRdb shows in-frame clones only, minus some. The V and J calls and clone size were taken over from that table, and D and trimming were inferred from the DNA. The table includes 200,000 to 250,000 clones, approximately 84% detected once. CDR3 length equals 15 residues. V shed 4 bases and J 5 bases; nucleotides not matched to a gene: 8. Germline CDR1 and CDR2: SGDLS and YYNGEE. The sequenced sample was peripheral blood. The receptor was isolated from a woman aged 25 to 39 who had recovered from COVID-19. The chain couples TRBV9 to TRBJ2-5; TRBD1 aligns across 10 bases. CDR3 sequence reads: CASSPVGTGVETQYF. CDR3 coding DNA: TGTGCCAGCAGCCCTGTAGGGACAGGGGTTGAGACCCAGTACTTC.